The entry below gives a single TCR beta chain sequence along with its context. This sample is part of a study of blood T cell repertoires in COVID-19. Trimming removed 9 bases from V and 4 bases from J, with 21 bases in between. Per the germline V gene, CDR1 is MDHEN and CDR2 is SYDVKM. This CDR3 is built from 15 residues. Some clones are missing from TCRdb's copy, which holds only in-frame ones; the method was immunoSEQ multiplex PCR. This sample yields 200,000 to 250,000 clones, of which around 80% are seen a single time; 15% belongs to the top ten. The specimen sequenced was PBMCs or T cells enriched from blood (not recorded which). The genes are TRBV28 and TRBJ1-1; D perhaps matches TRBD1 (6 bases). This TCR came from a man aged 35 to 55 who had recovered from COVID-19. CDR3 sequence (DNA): TGTGCCAGTTATCCAAATCTCAGGGGATCCACTGAAGCTTTCTTT. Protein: CASYPNLRGSTEAFF. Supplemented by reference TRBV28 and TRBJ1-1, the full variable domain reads DVKVTQSSRYLVKRTGEKVFLECVQDMDHENMFWYRQDPGLGLRLIYFSYDVKMKEKGDIPEGYSVSREKKERFSLILESASTNQTSMYLCASYPNLRGSTEAFFGQGTRLTVV.